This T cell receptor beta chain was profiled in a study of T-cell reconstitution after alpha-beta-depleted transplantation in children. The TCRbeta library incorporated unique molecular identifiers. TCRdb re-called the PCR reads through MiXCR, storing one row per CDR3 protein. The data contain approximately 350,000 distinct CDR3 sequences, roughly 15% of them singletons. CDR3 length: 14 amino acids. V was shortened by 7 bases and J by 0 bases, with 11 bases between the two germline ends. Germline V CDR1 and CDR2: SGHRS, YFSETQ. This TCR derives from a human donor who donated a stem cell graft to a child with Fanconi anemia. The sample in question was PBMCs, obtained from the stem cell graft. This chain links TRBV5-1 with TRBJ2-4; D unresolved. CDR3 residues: CASSINSAKNIQYF. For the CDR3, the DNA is TGCGCCAGCTCGATAAACTCAGCCAAAAACATTCAGTACTTC.